This TCR beta chain was identified in a study of blood T cell repertoires in COVID-19. At the level of the study: There were acute and convalescent COVID-19 samples, and they came from the United States, Italy and Spain.

This CDR3 is built from 14 residues. The germline CDR1 and CDR2 sequences are SGHRS and YFSETQ. Trimming took 4 bases from V and 1 from J, leaving 9 bases between them. Assay: immunoSEQ multiplex PCR; the TCRdb copy retains only in-frame clones and omits some. In the table there are approximately 210,000 clones, 84% of which are singletons. The specimen sequenced was peripheral blood. J is TRBJ1-5 and V is TRBV5-1; possible D gene TRBD1, 6 bases. This receptor was taken from a woman aged 45-59 years with active or convalescent COVID-19. The CDR3: CASSTGLSNQPQHF. In DNA form, the CDR3 reads TGCGCCAGCAGCACAGGGTTAAGCAATCAGCCCCAGCATTTT.